This T cell receptor (beta chain) was sequenced during a study of T cell repertoires in cytomegalovirus infection. Study-wide background: Carrying CMV and the relevant HLA type showed in public TCR beta signatures.

Germline V CDR1 and CDR2: GTSNPN, SVGIG (reference sequence). Trimming stripped 2 bases from V and 2 bases from J, with 7 bases between. The CDR3 contains 13 residues. Study-wide results and caveats: Carriers of CMV and the relevant HLA type were discriminated by public TCR beta frequency. Across the ex vivo response, the dominant clonotypes were HLA-C-restricted CMV-specific TCR beta clonotypes.

MiXCR was run by TCRdb on the reads, yielding one entry per CDR3 protein. The data contain around 530,000 distinct CDR3 sequences, about 15% of them singletons. Concerning this clonotype: Antigen unknown.

Source material: CD8+ T cells from PBMCs. This TCR was recovered from a human donor in good health (CMV status not recorded). Some clones in this sample may be carry-over from other donors' samples. The chain uses TRBV30 and TRBJ1-5; unclear D gene. Here the CDR3 DNA reads TGTGCCTGGAGTACCGACGGCAATCAGCCCCAGCATTTT. It translates to CAWSTDGNQPQHF.